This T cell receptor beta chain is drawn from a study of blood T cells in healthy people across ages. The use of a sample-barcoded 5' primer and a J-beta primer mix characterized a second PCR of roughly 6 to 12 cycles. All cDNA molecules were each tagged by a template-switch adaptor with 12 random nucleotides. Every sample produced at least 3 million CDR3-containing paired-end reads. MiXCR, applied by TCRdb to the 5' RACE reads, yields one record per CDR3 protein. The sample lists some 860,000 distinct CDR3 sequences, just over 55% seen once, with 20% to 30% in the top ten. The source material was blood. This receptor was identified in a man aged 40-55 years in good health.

The CDR3 is CASGTGGFNEQFF. In nucleotides, the CDR3 is TGTGCCAGCGGGACAGGGGGCTTCAATGAGCAGTTCTTC. The chain is built from TRBV6-6 and TRBJ2-1; 12 bases align to TRBD1. Germline V gene sequence: CDR1 MNHNY, CDR2 SVGAGI (reference sequence). This CDR3 contains 13 residues. J was trimmed by 6 bases and V by 8 bases; bases with no gene match: 2.